Described below is a single TCR beta chain sequence and its context. Its antigen is undetermined. This entry comes from a study of CD8 T cells in Susac syndrome. Notes on the study in general: The study conceded that relatively few individuals underwent its TCR sequencing and HLA analysis.

Negative isolation was used for CD8+ and CD4+ T cells, and FACS enrichment was applied to TEMRA cells. This CDR3 spans 14 amino acids. Germline CDR1 and CDR2: SGHRS and YFSETQ. An amount of RNA that ranged from about 0.45 to 1 ug was reverse transcribed with random hexamers. TCRdb itself ran the immunoSEQ multiplex PCR reads through MiXCR, one entry per CDR3 protein. The table has some 170,000 distinct CDR3 sequences, 93% seen once; the top ten hold around 0.13%. The V and J genes are TRBV5-1 and TRBJ2-7, with 9 bases aligning to TRBD1. The origin of this receptor is a human donor in good health. Material for sequencing was CD4+ T cells from PBMCs. The CDR3: CASVTGTGSYEQYF. DNA of the CDR3: TGCGCATCCGTCACGGGGACAGGGTCCTACGAGCAGTACTTC.